A single sample gave rise to the 23 T cell receptor beta chains below, sequenced in a study of cytomegalovirus exposure and HLA in healthy donors. PCR involved 60 Vbeta and 13 Jbeta primers. Sequencing was performed with immunoSEQ multiplex PCR; in TCRdb, only in-frame clones are kept and a portion is missing. In the table there are about 140,000 clones, 80% of which are singletons. The sequenced material came from PBMCs. These receptors came from a man aged 45-60 years in good health and CMV-seronegative.

The rearrangement joins TRBV18 to TRBJ2-2, with 9 bases that match TRBD1. CDR3 length equals 15 residues. Germline trimming cut 5 bases from V and 4 bases from J; bases unmatched to any gene: 5. The germline gives CDR1 KGHSH, CDR2 LQKENI. The CDR3 loop is CASSSSQGATGELFF. The CDR3 coding sequence is TGTGCCAGCTCATCCTCACAGGGGGCCACCGGGGAGCTGTTTTTT.

The chain has TRBV18 and TRBJ2-6; the match to TRBD1 covers 11 bases. The CDR3 spans 19 residues. Losses at the gene ends were 3 bases for V and 1 base for J; bases not matched to a gene: 8. Germline V gives CDR1 KGHSH, CDR2 LQKENI. Here the CDR3 DNA reads TGTGCCAGCTCACCCCTCCCAGGACAGGGGGCTTCTGGGGCCAACGTCCTGACTTTC. This translates into CASSPLPGQGASGANVLTF.

The chain carries TRBV29-1 and TRBJ2-3, with 10 nucleotides matching TRBD1. Germline V gene sequence: CDR1 SQVTM, CDR2 ANQGSEA. Germline trimming cut 1 base from V and 4 bases from J; bases unmatched to any gene: 11. This CDR3 region has 17 residues. Here the CDR3 DNA reads TGCAGCGTTGAAGTTATTCCTGGACAGGGGGATGCAGATACGCAGTATTTT. Residues: CSVEVIPGQGDADTQYF.

This clone has only a few counts. V usage is TRBV14 and J usage is TRBJ1-5; 7 positions match TRBD1. The CDR3 is made up of 19 amino acids. Germline CDR1 is SGHDN and CDR2 is FVKESK. The V and J ends lost 5 bases and 0 bases, in that order; junction bases with no gene match: 16. The CDR3 nucleotides read TGTGCCAGCAGCGGTACCGGGACAGCAACCGCTTATAGCAATCAGCCCCAGCATTTT. Its translation: CASSGTGTATAYSNQPQHF.

The rearrangement joins TRBV2 to TRBJ1-3; TRBD1 aligns across 10 bases. J gave up 4 bases and V 5 bases, and 11 bases lay outside the gene matches. CDR1 is SNHLY and CDR2 is FYNNEI in the germline V gene. The CDR3 covers 17 residues. The chain's CDR3 is CASSRLGQGDSGNTIYF. CDR3 coding DNA: TGTGCCAGCAGTAGACTTGGACAGGGGGATTCCGGAAACACCATATATTTT.

The chain recombines TRBV2 with TRBJ1-5; 8 bases map to TRBD1. The germline V gene has CDR1 SNHLY and CDR2 FYNNEI. CDR3 length equals 14 residues. With V trimmed by 6 bases and J by 2 bases, 3 bases remained unmatched. CDR3 in DNA: TGTGCCAGCAGGGCACAGGGGGGCAATCAGCCCCAGCATTTT. Its translation is CASRAQGGNQPQHF.

The chain uses TRBV5-6 and TRBJ2-2, with D tentatively TRBD1 (6 bases). Trimming removed 0 bases from V and 4 bases from J, with 7 bases in between. Per germline, CDR1 SGHDT and CDR2 YYEEEE. The CDR3 length is 14 residues. The CDR3 nucleotides read TGTGCCAGCAGCTTGGTCAGGGGCACCGGGGAGCTGTTTTTT. This translates into CASSLVRGTGELFF.

The chain has TRBV30 and TRBJ2-5, with 9 bases fitting TRBD1. The V and J ends lost 0 bases and 5 bases, in that order; junction bases with no gene match: 7. Looked up from germline, CDR1 is GTSNPN and CDR2 is SVGIG (reference sequence). This CDR3 spans 15 amino acids. CDR3 loop: CAWSVRGQGRETQYF. In DNA form, the CDR3 reads TGTGCCTGGAGTGTAAGGGGACAGGGCCGGGAGACCCAGTACTTC.

This clone was found a few times. The J gene is TRBJ1-5, the V gene TRBV19; D might be TRBD1 (6 bases). Trimming shortened V by 5 bases and J by 4 bases, and 15 bases separated the two germline ends. The CDR3 loop spans 15 amino acids. Germline V CDR1 and CDR2: LNHDA, SQIVND (reference sequence). The CDR3 DNA follows: TGTGCCAGTAGTCCGGGCAGGGGAAGGAATCAGCCCCAGCATTTT. Its translation is CASSPGRGRNQPQHF.

This clone came up once. The V gene is TRBV5-1, the J gene TRBJ2-1; the D gene is possibly TRBD2 (6 bases). The V end was cut by 4 bases, the J end by 0 bases, with 20 bases between. Per germline, CDR1 SGHRS and CDR2 YFSETQ. The CDR3 runs to 18 residues. In DNA form, the CDR3 reads TGCGCCAGCAGCCGGTGGGACCCGGGGGACCCCTCCTACAATGAGCAGTTCTTC. Translating gives CASSRWDPGDPSYNEQFF.

The chain employs TRBV11-3 and TRBJ2-7; the D gene is possibly TRBD1 (5 bases). The V and J ends lost 6 bases and 7 bases respectively, with 16 bases between them. Germline CDR1 reads SGHNT; CDR2 reads YENEEA. The CDR3 has 13 amino acids. The CDR3, as DNA: TGTGCCAGCAGTCAAGGAAGGGGTTGGGAGCAGTACTTC. Translated: CASSQGRGWEQYF.

The chain uses TRBV5-1 and TRBJ2-5, with D possibly being TRBD2 (6 bases). Germline assignment: CDR1 SGHRS and CDR2 YFSETQ. V lost 0 bases, J lost 2 bases, and 8 bases lay in between. This CDR3 comprises 14 residues. The CDR3, as DNA: TGCGCCAGCAGCTTGGTGGGAGGTCAAGAGACCCAGTACTTC. It translates to CASSLVGGQETQYF.

The V and J genes are TRBV5-4 and TRBJ1-2, with TRBD1 as a possible D gene (5 bases). Trimming shortened V by 2 bases and J by 2 bases, and 13 bases separated the two germline ends. CDR1 is SGHNT, CDR2 YYREEE, per germline (reference sequence). There are 15 residues in the CDR3. The CDR3 DNA sequence: TGTGCCAGCAGCTTCTATCGACAGCAGAACTATGGCTACACCTTC. Its protein product is CASSFYRQQNYGYTF.

The table lists this clone with a few counts. The rearrangement joins TRBV9 to TRBJ2-3, with TRBD2 matching 9 bases. The germline gives CDR1 SGDLS, CDR2 YYNGEE. V was pared by 3 bases and J by 2 bases, with 7 bases of the junction left unmatched. The length of the CDR3 is 16 residues. CDR3 region: CASSAGTSPTTDTQYF. CDR3 nucleotides: TGTGCCAGCAGCGCCGGGACTAGCCCCACCACAGATACGCAGTATTTT.

The chain has TRBV30 and TRBJ1-1; 7 nucleotides align to TRBD1. The length of the CDR3 is 12 residues. In germline, CDR1 is GTSNPN, CDR2 SVGIG (reference sequence). The V gene end was trimmed by 5 bases and the J gene end by 1 base; junction bases not matched to a gene: 1. The CDR3: CAWGTANTEAFF. The CDR3 region has the DNA TGTGCCTGGGGGACAGCGAACACTGAAGCTTTCTTT.

The J gene is TRBJ1-2, the V gene TRBV28; D is uncertain. The germline V gene has CDR1 MDHEN and CDR2 SYDVKM. This CDR3 is 11 amino acids long. Trimming shortened V by 9 bases and J by 7 bases, and 12 bases separated the two germline ends. The CDR3 coding sequence is TGTGCCAGGTCGGAGAGAAGTGGCTACACCTTC. This codes for CARSERSGYTF.

The rearrangement links TRBV7-9 to TRBJ2-7, with TRBD1 as a possible D gene (6 bases). Germline V gene lookup returns CDR1 SEHNR and CDR2 FQNEAQ (reference sequence). V lost 5 bases, J lost 2 bases, and 16 bases lay in between. The CDR3 extends over 15 amino acids. CDR3 sequence: CASSARGQPPYEQYF. The CDR3 DNA follows: TGTGCCAGCAGCGCAAGAGGACAGCCGCCCTACGAGCAGTACTTC.

This clone appeared a few times. This chain connects TRBV19 to TRBJ2-1, with 13 bases fitting TRBD2. V lost 1 base to trimming and J lost 6 bases; unmatched junction nucleotides: 6. The CDR3 extends over 17 amino acids. CDR1 and CDR2 from the germline V gene are LNHDA and SQIVND (reference sequence). The CDR3 DNA sequence: TGTGCCAGTAGTATAGGGGTCCGGACTAGCGGGAGCAATGAGCAGTTCTTC. Encoded protein: CASSIGVRTSGSNEQFF.

CDR3 loop: CASTPRTRSLMNTEAFF. CDR3 DNA: TGTGCCAGCACTCCGCGGACACGCTCCCTGATGAACACTGAAGCTTTCTTT. The chain couples TRBV7-9 to TRBJ1-1, with D possibly matching TRBD1 (5 bases). Germline CDR1 and CDR2: SEHNR and FQNEAQ (reference sequence). The ends were cut back, 7 bases at V and 0 bases at J, with 21 bases in the middle. CDR3 length equals 17 residues.

The V call is TRBV18, the J call TRBJ1-1; 7 bases agree with TRBD1. CDR3 length equals 13 residues. J was trimmed by 6 bases and V by 3 bases; bases with no gene match: 4. Germline-derived CDR1 and CDR2 are KGHSH and LQKENI. In DNA, the CDR3 is TGTGCCAGCTCACCCGACAGGGAAGCTGAAGCTTTCTTT. Its translation is CASSPDREAEAFF. Using reference TRBV18 and TRBJ1-1 for the parts outside the CDR3, the full variable domain is NAGVMQNPRHLVRRRGQEARLRCSPMKGHSHVYWYRQLPEEGLKFMVYLQKENIIDESGMPKERFSAEFPKEGPSILRIQQVVRGDSAAYFCASSPDREAEAFFGQGTRLTVV.

This chain links TRBV7-6 with TRBJ1-4, with TRBD1 identical over 7 bases. From germline, CDR1 is SGHVS and CDR2 FNYEAQ. Trimming at V came to 5 bases and at J to 3 bases, leaving 9 bases not matched to a gene. This CDR3 contains 16 residues. The CDR3 nucleotides read TGTGCCAGCAGCCCCCGTCCAACAGGGGCTAATGAAAAACTGTTTTTT. Protein: CASSPRPTGANEKLFF.

V and J are TRBV30 and TRBJ1-2, with no clear D. The ends were cut back, 2 bases at V and 7 bases at J, with 11 bases in the middle. Per the germline V gene, CDR1 is GTSNPN and CDR2 is SVGIG (reference sequence). CDR3 length: 12 amino acids. CDR3 residues: CAWSFREGGYTF. As DNA, the CDR3 is TGTGCCTGGAGTTTCCGCGAGGGTGGCTACACCTTC.

To note about this clone: The sample contains more than one DNA sequence encoding this CDR3. The rearrangement joins TRBV5-1 to TRBJ2-3, with unresolved D. CDR1 and CDR2 from the germline V gene are SGHRS and YFSETQ. The CDR3 runs 14 residues. The germline V and J ends were trimmed by 0 bases and 3 bases, with 8 bases remaining between them. The CDR3 reads CASSLAQATDTQYF. As DNA, the CDR3 is TGCGCCAGCAGCTTGGCGCAGGCTACAGATACGCAGTATTTT.